A single sample gave rise to the 23 T cell receptor beta chains below, sequenced in a study of blood T cell repertoires in COVID-19. Repertoires were generated with immunoSEQ multiplex PCR, while TCRdb's copy carries only in-frame clones and drops some. The table lists about 160,000 clones, about three quarters of them singletons. Sequenced input: peripheral blood. These receptors came from a man aged 55 to 70 with acute or convalescent COVID-19.

The chain combines TRBV7-2 with TRBJ2-3; 7 positions match TRBD2. CDR3 length equals 17 residues. With V trimmed by 5 bases and J by 2 bases, 13 bases remained unmatched. Germline CDR1 is SGHTA and CDR2 is FQGNSA. The CDR3 DNA reads TGTGCCAGCAGCCGGGTAGGAGCGGGAAAATCCACAGATACGCAGTATTTT. This translates into CASSRVGAGKSTDTQYF.

The DNA of the CDR3 is TGTGCCTGGAGTGTGGGACTTTACAATGAGCAGTTCTTC. This encodes CAWSVGLYNEQFF. This chain joins TRBV30 and TRBJ2-1, with D perhaps TRBD2 (6 bases). Per germline, CDR1 GTSNPN and CDR2 SVGIG (reference sequence). V lost 0 bases, J lost 4 bases, and 7 bases lay in between. The CDR3 has 13 amino acids.

The rearrangement uses TRBV11-2 and TRBJ2-1; TRBD2 agrees at 8 bases. V lost 0 bases and J lost 0; bases outside the gene matches: 7. CDR1 is SGHAT, CDR2 FQNNGV, per germline. The length of the CDR3 is 18 residues. CDR3 in DNA: TGTGCCAGCAGCTTAGATCAAGTAGCGGGGTTCTCCTACAATGAGCAGTTCTTC. It codes for CASSLDQVAGFSYNEQFF.

The chain recombines TRBV19 with TRBJ2-6; TRBD1 aligns across 7 bases. Looked up from germline, CDR1 is LNHDA and CDR2 is SQIVND (reference sequence). The CDR3 runs to 16 residues. Trimming removed 1 base from V and 4 bases from J; junction bases left unmatched: 4. CDR3 region: CASSIGDRAGANVLTF. CDR3 DNA sequence: TGTGCCAGTAGTATAGGTGACAGGGCCGGGGCCAACGTCCTGACTTTC.

The chain carries TRBV2 and TRBJ1-4; D is ambiguous. This CDR3 spans 13 amino acids. The V gene's germline CDR1 is SNHLY and CDR2 FYNNEI. V was shortened by 8 bases and J by 8 bases, with 15 bases between the two germline ends. CDR3 sequence reads: CASDSNGGEKLFF. For the CDR3, the DNA is TGTGCCAGCGATAGTAACGGCGGCGAAAAACTGTTTTTT.

In the case of this clone: Other DNA sequences in the same sample also yield this CDR3. The CDR3 DNA is TGTGCCTGGAGTGTACGGGGGGGTAGTGGCTACACCTTC. Protein product: CAWSVRGGSGYTF. The rearrangement uses TRBV30 and TRBJ1-2; a possible D gene is TRBD1 (5 bases). There are 13 residues in the CDR3. The V end was cut by 0 bases, the J end by 7 bases, with 12 bases between. Germline V CDR1 and CDR2: GTSNPN, SVGIG (reference sequence). The full variable domain, rest sourced from reference TRBV30 and TRBJ1-2, is SQTIHQWPATLVQPVGSPLSLECTVEGTSNPNLYWYRQAAGRGLQLLFYSVGIGQISSEVPQNLSASRPQDRQFILSSKKLLLSDSGFYLCAWSVRGGSGYTFGSGTRLTVV.

The chain joins TRBV7-2 to TRBJ2-5; 10 nucleotides align to TRBD2. The junction had 6 bases not matched to a gene; V was cut back by 6 bases and J by 2 bases. The V gene's germline CDR1 is SGHTA and CDR2 FQGNSA. The CDR3 extends over 15 amino acids. The CDR3 here is CASSSLSGGQETQYF. The CDR3 DNA follows: TGTGCCAGCAGTTCCCTTAGCGGGGGGCAAGAGACCCAGTACTTC.

V is TRBV6-4 and J is TRBJ1-5, with a tentative D call TRBD1 (5 bases). The CDR3 has 14 residues. Trimming removed 4 bases at V and 7 bases at J, with 14 bases between. CDR1 MRHNA and CDR2 SNTAGT come from the germline V gene. As DNA, the CDR3 is TGTGCCAGCAGTGTTGGGGGGAGAGGACAGCCCCAGCATTTT. It specifies CASSVGGRGQPQHF.

For this clone: At one boundary the junction diverges from the germline segment, which might be a read error. V usage is TRBV4-1 and J usage is TRBJ2-5; tentative D call: TRBD1 (5 bases). This CDR3 is built from 13 residues. Germline V CDR1 and CDR2: MGHRA, YSYEKL. In nucleotides, the CDR3 is TGCGCCAGCAGTCAAGATCAGGGAGAGACCCAGTACTTC. It is translated as CASSQDQGETQYF.

This sequence joins TRBV7-9 and TRBJ1-3; D is uncertain. Germline CDR1 SEHNR, CDR2 FQNEAQ (reference sequence). V was shortened by 5 bases and J by 0 bases, with 14 bases between the two germline ends. The CDR3 runs 16 residues. This CDR3 reads CASSPGPGNSGNTIYF. The CDR3 nucleotides read TGTGCCAGCAGCCCCGGGCCGGGAAACTCTGGAAACACCATATATTTT.

The rearrangement joins TRBV25-1 to TRBJ2-5; D might be TRBD2 (7 bases). CDR3 size: 16 residues. Germline assignment: CDR1 MGHDK and CDR2 SYGVNS. The ends were cut back, 7 bases at V and 5 bases at J, with 23 bases in the middle. CDR3 region: CASTGGGGLSRETQYF. The DNA of the CDR3 is TGTGCCAGCACCGGAGGAGGGGGACTAAGCAGGGAGACCCAGTACTTC.

The chain combines TRBV7-2 with TRBJ2-3; TRBD2 matches at 11 bases. The J segment lost 4 bases and the V segment lost 4 bases, leaving 4 bases of the junction unmatched. This CDR3 spans 15 amino acids. The germline gives CDR1 SGHTA, CDR2 FQGNSA. CDR3 sequence: CASSSQTSGADTQYF. Here the CDR3 DNA reads TGTGCCAGCAGCTCCCAGACTAGCGGGGCAGATACGCAGTATTTT. Variable domain in full (rest from reference TRBV7-2 and TRBJ2-3): GAGVSQSPSNKVTEKGKDVELRCDPISGHTALYWYRQSLGQGLEFLIYFQGNSAPDKSGLPSDRFSAERTGGSVSTLTIQRTQQEDSAVYLCASSSQTSGADTQYFGPGTRLTVL.

The J gene is TRBJ1-5, the V gene TRBV6-6; 9 positions match TRBD1. The junction had 5 bases not matched to a gene; V was cut back by 4 bases and J by 7 bases. Germline CDR1 and CDR2: MNHNY and SVGAGI (reference sequence). The CDR3 totals 14 residues. The CDR3 region has the DNA TGTGCCAGCAGTTTTGAAACAGGGGGCCAGCCCCAGCATTTT. It specifies CASSFETGGQPQHF.

The V gene is TRBV19, the J gene TRBJ1-4; no reliable D call. Trimming stripped 4 bases from V and 6 bases from J, with 9 bases between. Germline V CDR1 and CDR2: LNHDA, SQIVND (reference sequence). There are 13 residues in the CDR3. CDR3 bases: TGTGCCAGTAGTACAAACTCCCATGAAAAACTGTTTTTT. The encoded protein is CASSTNSHEKLFF. The full variable domain, in which reference TRBV19 and TRBJ1-4 provide the parts outside the CDR3, is DGGITQSPKYLFRKEGQNVTLSCEQNLNHDAMYWYRQDPGQGLRLIYYSQIVNDFQKGDIAEGYSVSREKKESFPLTVTSAQKNPTAFYLCASSTNSHEKLFFGSGTQLSVL.

This clone has more than one count but fewer than ten. V usage is TRBV6-2 or TRBV6-3 and J usage is TRBJ2-3; tentative D call: TRBD1 (6 bases). Germline V gene data show CDR1 as MNHEY and CDR2 as SVGEGT. Trimming left V 8 bases short and J 0 bases short, with 15 bases between. The CDR3 has 15 residues. The CDR3 DNA reads as TGTGCCAGCTGCCGAGGACAGTCTAGCACAGATACGCAGTATTTT. It codes for CASCRGQSSTDTQYF.

The gene calls are TRBV5-1 and TRBJ2-3; 8 bases fit TRBD1. Trimming cost V 0 bases and J 0 bases; bases outside gene matches: 0. Germline V gives CDR1 SGHRS, CDR2 YFSETQ. This CDR3 has 15 amino acids. The CDR3 DNA follows: TGCGCCAGCAGCTTGGGACAGGGGAGCACAGATACGCAGTATTTT. Its translation: CASSLGQGSTDTQYF.

The V gene is TRBV7-2, the J gene TRBJ2-3; 7 nucleotides align to TRBD1. Germline assignment: CDR1 SGHTA and CDR2 FQGNSA. The CDR3 covers 15 residues. The V and J ends lost 2 bases and 1 base, in that order; junction bases with no gene match: 3. The DNA for the CDR3 is TGTGCCAGCAGCTTAAAGGGGGCAGGCACAGATACGCAGTATTTT. Protein: CASSLKGAGTDTQYF.

This chain joins TRBV5-1 and TRBJ1-6, with no clear D. The ends were cut back, 0 bases at V and 8 bases at J, with 6 bases in the middle. The CDR3 has 13 residues. The germline gives CDR1 SGHRS, CDR2 YFSETQ. CDR3 amino acids: CASSLAGYSPLHF. The CDR3 nucleotides read TGCGCCAGCAGCTTGGCCGGGTATTCACCCCTCCACTTT.

The chain joins TRBV4-2 to TRBJ2-3; 10 positions match TRBD2. Trimming took 3 bases from V and 4 from J; bases not matched to a gene: 13. Germline-derived CDR1 and CDR2 are LGHNA and YNFKEQ. The CDR3 has 18 residues. This chain's CDR3 is CASSQANLAGASADTQYF. The CDR3, as DNA: TGTGCCAGCAGCCAGGCCAACCTAGCGGGGGCGAGCGCAGATACGCAGTATTTT.

This clone was seen just once. This sequence joins TRBV4-1 and TRBJ2-7, with D uncertain. The CDR3 spans 15 residues. V was shortened by 1 base and J by 0 bases, with 10 bases between the two germline ends. The V gene's germline CDR1 is MGHRA and CDR2 YSYEKL. The DNA for the CDR3 is TGCGCCAGCAGCCAAGGTTTCACAAGCTCCTACGAGCAGTACTTC. Protein: CASSQGFTSSYEQYF.

This rearrangement joins TRBV5-1 to TRBJ1-4, with D unclear. From germline, CDR1 is SGHRS and CDR2 YFSETQ. The V end was cut by 0 bases, the J end by 8 bases, with 14 bases between. There are 15 residues in the CDR3. CDR3 DNA sequence: TGCGCCAGCAGCTTGGTGGCGGTGGGAGGGGAAAAACTGTTTTTT. This encodes CASSLVAVGGEKLFF.

This chain links TRBV18 with TRBJ2-3; TRBD1 is a possible D gene (5 bases). Trimming removed 2 bases at V and 7 bases at J, with 13 bases between. The CDR3 runs 14 residues. Germline-derived CDR1 and CDR2 are KGHSH and LQKENI. CDR3 sequence reads: CASSPGFQGHTQYF. In DNA, the CDR3 is TGTGCCAGCTCACCAGGGTTTCAGGGCCATACGCAGTATTTT. Variable domain in full (rest from reference TRBV18 and TRBJ2-3): NAGVMQNPRHLVRRRGQEARLRCSPMKGHSHVYWYRQLPEEGLKFMVYLQKENIIDESGMPKERFSAEFPKEGPSILRIQQVVRGDSAAYFCASSPGFQGHTQYFGPGTRLTVL.

This chain's CDR3 is CASSLMSRGDEKLFF. For the CDR3, the DNA is TGTGCCAGCAGCTTAATGTCCAGGGGAGATGAAAAACTGTTTTTT. The V call is TRBV7-8, the J call TRBJ1-4, with a weak D call TRBD1 (6 bases). Per the germline V gene, CDR1 is SGHVS and CDR2 is FQNEAQ. The length of the CDR3 is 15 residues. Between the trimmed V and J ends, which lost 2 bases and 6 bases, there was a span of 13 bases.